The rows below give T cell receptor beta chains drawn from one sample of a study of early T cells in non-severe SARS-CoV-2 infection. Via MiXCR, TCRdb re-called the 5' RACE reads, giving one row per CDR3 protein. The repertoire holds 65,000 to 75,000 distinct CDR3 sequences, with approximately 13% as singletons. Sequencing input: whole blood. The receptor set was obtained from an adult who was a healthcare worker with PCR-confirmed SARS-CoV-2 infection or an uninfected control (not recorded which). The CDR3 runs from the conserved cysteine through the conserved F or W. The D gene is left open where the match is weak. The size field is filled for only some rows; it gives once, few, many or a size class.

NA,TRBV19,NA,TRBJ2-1,CASTITHGGVNEQFF,TGTGCCAGCACCATCACCCACGGGGGTGTTAATGAGCAGTTCTTC
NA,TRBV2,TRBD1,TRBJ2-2,CASRVDRGGHGELFF,TGTGCCAGCAGGGTTGACAGGGGAGGTCACGGGGAGCTGTTTTTT
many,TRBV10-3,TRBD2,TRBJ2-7,CAISESGAGGPHEQYF,TGTGCCATCAGTGAGTCTGGTGCGGGAGGGCCCCACGAGCAGTACTTC
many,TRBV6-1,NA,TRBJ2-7,CASSEAWTGAYEQYF,TGTGCCAGCAGTGAAGCTTGGACGGGAGCCTACGAGCAGTACTTC
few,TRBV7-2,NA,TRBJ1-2,CVSTSGLYGYTF,TGTGTCAGCACCTCGGGTCTCTATGGCTACACCTTC
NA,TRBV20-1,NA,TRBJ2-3,CSARDRKRGTDTQYF,TGCAGTGCTAGAGATCGGAAGCGGGGCACAGATACGCAGTATTTT
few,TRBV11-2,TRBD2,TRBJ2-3,CASKGGRISTDTQYF,TGTGCCAGCAAAGGCGGGAGGATTAGCACAGATACGCAGTATTTT
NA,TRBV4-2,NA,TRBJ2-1,CASSVWVGLALNNEQFF,TGTGCCAGCAGCGTCTGGGTAGGGCTAGCGCTTAACAATGAGCAGTTCTTC
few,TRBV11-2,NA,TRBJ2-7,CASSLGPTYEQYF,TGTGCCAGCAGCTTAGGGCCTACCTACGAGCAGTACTTC
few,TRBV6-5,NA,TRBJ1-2,CASSSNRDGYTF,TGTGCCAGCAGTTCGAACAGGGACGGCTACACCTTC
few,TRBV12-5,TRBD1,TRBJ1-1,CASGQGAAEAFF,TGTGCTAGTGGCCAGGGGGCCGCTGAAGCTTTCTTT
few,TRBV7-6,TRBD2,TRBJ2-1,CASSLGTSLIYNEQFF,TGTGCCAGCAGCTTAGGGACTAGCCTTATCTACAATGAGCAGTTCTTC
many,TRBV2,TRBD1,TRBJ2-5,CASSELRDRGPETQYF,TGTGCCAGCAGTGAACTCCGGGACAGGGGGCCAGAGACCCAGTACTTC
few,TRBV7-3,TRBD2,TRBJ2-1,CASSLGLGFDEQFF,TGTGCCAGCAGCTTGGGACTAGGCTTCGATGAGCAGTTCTTC
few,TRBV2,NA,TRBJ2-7,CASNGGYDEQYF,TGTGCCAGCAACGGAGGGTATGACGAGCAGTACTTC
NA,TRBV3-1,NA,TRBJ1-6,CASSQDLRTLHF,TGTGCCAGCAGCCAAGATTTAAGGACCCTCCACTTT
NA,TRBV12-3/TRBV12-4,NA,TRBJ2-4,CASSSRWAKNIQYF,TGTGCCAGCAGTTCCCGGTGGGCCAAAAACATTCAGTACTTC
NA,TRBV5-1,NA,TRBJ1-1,CASSYDSQNTEAFF,TGCGCCAGCAGCTACGACAGCCAGAACACTGAAGCTTTCTTT
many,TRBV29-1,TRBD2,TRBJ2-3,CSAEKGTSGDTQYF,TGCAGCGCCGAAAAGGGGACTAGCGGAGATACGCAGTATTTT
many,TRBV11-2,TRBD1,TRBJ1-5,CASSLGDRQPQHF,TGTGCCAGCAGCTTAGGGGACAGACAGCCCCAGCATTTT
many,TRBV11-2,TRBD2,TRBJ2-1,CASSLVAGGYNEQFF,TGTGCCAGCAGCTTAGTTGCGGGGGGATACAATGAGCAGTTCTTC
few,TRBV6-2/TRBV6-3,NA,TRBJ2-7,CASSSRRSYEQYF,TGTGCCAGCAGTTCAAGACGGTCCTACGAGCAGTACTTC
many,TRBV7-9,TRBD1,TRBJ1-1,CASSLGQGEAFF,TGTGCCAGCAGCTTAGGACAGGGAGAAGCTTTCTTT
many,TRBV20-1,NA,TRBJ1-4,CSARDYSHDNEKLFF,TGCAGTGCTAGAGATTACTCCCACGATAATGAAAAACTGTTTTTT
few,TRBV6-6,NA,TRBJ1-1,CASSERAEAFF,TGTGCCAGCAGTGAACGGGCTGAAGCTTTCTTT
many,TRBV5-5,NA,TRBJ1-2,CASSRTQPPNYGYTF,TGTGCCAGCAGCAGGACACAACCCCCAAACTATGGCTACACCTTC
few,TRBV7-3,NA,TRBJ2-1,CASSVTGLSYNEQFF,TGTGCCAGCAGCGTCACAGGGCTCTCCTACAATGAGCAGTTCTTC
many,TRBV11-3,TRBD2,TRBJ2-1,CASSPRTSDNEQFF,TGTGCCAGCAGCCCCCGGACTAGCGACAATGAGCAGTTCTTC
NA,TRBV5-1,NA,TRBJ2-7,CASSLVARSYEQYF,TGCGCCAGCAGCTTGGTTGCCAGATCCTACGAGCAGTACTTC
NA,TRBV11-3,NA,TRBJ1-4,CASSLGSGGANEKLFF,TGTGCCAGCAGCTTAGGATCGGGAGGGGCTAATGAAAAACTGTTTTTT
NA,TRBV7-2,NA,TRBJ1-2,CASSSSHGQARYGYTF,TGTGCCAGCAGCTCGAGCCACGGACAAGCACGATATGGCTACACCTTC
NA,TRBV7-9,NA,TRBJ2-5,CASSLGSGTHQETQYF,TGTGCCAGCAGCTTAGGATCTGGGACTCACCAGGAGACCCAGTACTTC
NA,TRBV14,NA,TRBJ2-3,CASSQAGLLDTQYF,TGTGCCAGCAGCCAAGCTGGATTACTAGATACGCAGTATTTT
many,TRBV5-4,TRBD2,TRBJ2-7,CASSRAGTSGTLDEQYF,TGTGCCAGCAGCCGGGCCGGGACTAGCGGAACCCTAGACGAGCAGTACTTC
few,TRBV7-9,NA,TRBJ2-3,CASSPISLDTQYF,TGTGCCAGCAGCCCTATCTCCCTGGATACGCAGTATTTT
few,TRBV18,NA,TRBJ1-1,CASSLGPSNTEAFF,TGTGCCAGCTCACTAGGACCGTCGAACACTGAAGCTTTCTTT
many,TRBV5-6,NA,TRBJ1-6,CASSLDGTFNSPLHF,TGTGCCAGCAGCTTGGATGGGACGTTCAATTCACCCCTCCACTTT
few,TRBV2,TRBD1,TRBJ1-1,CASSPGQGHTEAFF,TGTGCCAGCAGTCCGGGACAGGGTCACACTGAAGCTTTCTTT
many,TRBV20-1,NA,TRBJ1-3,CSAGSQNSGNTIYF,TGCAGTGCTGGATCACAGAACTCTGGAAACACCATATATTTT
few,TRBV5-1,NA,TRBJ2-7,CASSPGAGAEQYF,TGCGCCAGCAGCCCGGGCGCAGGAGCCGAGCAGTACTTC
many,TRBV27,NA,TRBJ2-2,CASRIASGELFF,TGTGCCAGCAGGATAGCGTCCGGGGAGCTGTTTTTT
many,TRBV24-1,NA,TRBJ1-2,CATSVTEFYGYTF,TGTGCCACCAGTGTTACAGAATTTTATGGCTACACCTTC
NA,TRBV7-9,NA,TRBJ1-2,CASSPGTDGYGYTF,TGTGCCAGCAGCCCCGGGACGGATGGGTATGGCTACACCTTC
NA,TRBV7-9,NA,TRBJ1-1,CASSLGETGNTEAFF,TGTGCCAGCAGCTTAGGAGAAACAGGGAACACTGAAGCTTTCTTT
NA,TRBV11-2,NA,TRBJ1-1,CASSPGAANTEAFF,TGTGCCAGCAGCCCCGGTGCGGCGAACACTGAAGCTTTCTTT
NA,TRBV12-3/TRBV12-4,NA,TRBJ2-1,CASSFRGGGSGNEQFF,TGTGCCAGCAGTTTCCGAGGGGGCGGGAGCGGGAATGAGCAGTTCTTC